These T cell receptor beta chains were read from a single sample in a study of tumor-infiltrating lymphocytes in localized non-small cell lung cancer. Produced via immunoSEQ multiplex PCR; TCRdb's table is partial and in-frame only. Of around 16,000 clones detected, 55% to 80% appear once; the ten largest clones hold around 4%. The specimen sequenced was lung tumor tissue. The origin of the receptors is a human donor with non-small cell lung cancer. Each CDR3 is given with its conserved first and last residue. The D gene is left open where the match is weak. Some rows have no size entry. The others give once, few or many, or a class for an expanded clone.

-	TRBV12-5	TRBJ2-1	-	TGTGCTAGTGGTTTGGTAACGGGGTCAGGCTACAATGAGCAGTTCTTC	CASGLVTGSGYNEQFF
-	TRBV4-2	TRBJ2-1	-	TGTGCCAGCAGCCCCCGGACGGGGGATGAGCAGTTCTTC	CASSPRTGDEQFF
-	TRBV28	TRBJ1-2	-	TGTGCCAGCAGTTTTGACTCCAACTATGGCTACACCTTC	CASSFDSNYGYTF
-	TRBV5-1	TRBJ2-5	-	TGCGCCAGCAGCAATCTTAGGCCCCCGGAGACCCAGTACTTC	CASSNLRPPETQYF
TRBD1	TRBV6-1	TRBJ1-1	-	TGTGCCAGCAACGGACAGGGTGGGGTAGGAGCTTTCTTT	CASNGQGGVGAFF
-	TRBV30	TRBJ1-5	-	TGTGCCTGGAGTGGAGGTAGCGGCAATCAGCCCCAGCATTTT	CAWSGGSGNQPQHF
-	TRBV4-1	TRBJ1-1	-	TGCGCCAGCAGCTCACACGCCCAGTTGCAAGGCACTGAAGCTTTCTTT	CASSSHAQLQGTEAFF
-	TRBV7-9	TRBJ1-5	-	TGTGCCAGCAGCTTAAGTTCAGGTTCCCGTCATCAGCCCCAGCATTTT	CASSLSSGSRHQPQHF
TRBD1	TRBV7-9	TRBJ1-2	-	TGTGCCAGCAGCTTGGAACAGGGGACCTATGGCTACACCTTC	CASSLEQGTYGYTF
TRBD1	TRBV30	TRBJ2-7	few	TGTGCCTGGGGGACAGGGGGCGGCGAGCAGTACTTC	CAWGTGGGEQYF
TRBD1	TRBV28	TRBJ1-5	-	TGTGCCAGCAGTTCCCCGGACAGGGGTTCGACTCAGCCCCAGCATTTT	CASSSPDRGSTQPQHF
-	TRBV25-1	TRBJ1-1	-	TGTGCCACCAGGTGGGGGAAGAACACTGAAGCTTTCTTT	CATRWGKNTEAFF